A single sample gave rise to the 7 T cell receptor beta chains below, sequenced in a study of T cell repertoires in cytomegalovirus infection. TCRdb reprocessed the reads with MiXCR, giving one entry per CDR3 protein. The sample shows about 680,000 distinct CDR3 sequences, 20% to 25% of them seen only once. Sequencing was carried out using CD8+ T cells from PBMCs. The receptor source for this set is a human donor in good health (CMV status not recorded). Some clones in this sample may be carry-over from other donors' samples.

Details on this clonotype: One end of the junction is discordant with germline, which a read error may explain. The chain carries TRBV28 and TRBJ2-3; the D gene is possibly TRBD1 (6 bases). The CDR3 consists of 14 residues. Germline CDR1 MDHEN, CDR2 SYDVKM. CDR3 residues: CVSRGLFLTDTQYF. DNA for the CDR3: TGTGTCAGCAGGGGCCTTTTCCTCACAGATACGCAGTATTTT. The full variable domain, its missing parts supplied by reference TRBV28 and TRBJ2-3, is DVKVTQSSRYLVKRTGEKVFLECVQDMDHENMFWYRQDPGLGLRLIYFSYDVKMKEKGDIPEGYSVSREKKERFSLILESASTNQTSMYLCVSRGLFLTDTQYFGPGTRLTVL.

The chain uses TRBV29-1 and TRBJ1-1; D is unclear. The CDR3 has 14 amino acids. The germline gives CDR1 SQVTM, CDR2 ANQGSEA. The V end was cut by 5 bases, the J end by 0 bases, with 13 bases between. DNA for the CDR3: TGCAGCGTTTACAGATTAGTCGTGAACACTGAAGCTTTCTTT. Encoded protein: CSVYRLVVNTEAFF.

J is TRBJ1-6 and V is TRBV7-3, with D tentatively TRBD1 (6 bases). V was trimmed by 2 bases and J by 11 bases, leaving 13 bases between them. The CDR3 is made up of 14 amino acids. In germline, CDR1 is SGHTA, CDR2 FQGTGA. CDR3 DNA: TGTGCCAGCAGCTTAGGGCAGGGGAGTACACCCCTCCACTTT. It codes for CASSLGQGSTPLHF.

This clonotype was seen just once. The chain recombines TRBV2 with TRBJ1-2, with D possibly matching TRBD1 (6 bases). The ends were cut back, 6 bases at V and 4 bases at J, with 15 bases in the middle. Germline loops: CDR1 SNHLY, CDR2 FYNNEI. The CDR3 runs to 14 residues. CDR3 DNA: TGTGCCAGCAGGATACTACAGGGAAGCTATGGCTACACCTTC. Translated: CASRILQGSYGYTF.

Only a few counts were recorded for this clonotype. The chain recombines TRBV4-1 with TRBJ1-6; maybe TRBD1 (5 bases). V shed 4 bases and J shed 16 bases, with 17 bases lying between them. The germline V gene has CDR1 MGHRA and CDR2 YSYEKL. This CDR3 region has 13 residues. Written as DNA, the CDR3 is TGCGCCAGCAGCCCCATCGGCGGGGCGATACTCCACTTT. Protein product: CASSPIGGAILHF.

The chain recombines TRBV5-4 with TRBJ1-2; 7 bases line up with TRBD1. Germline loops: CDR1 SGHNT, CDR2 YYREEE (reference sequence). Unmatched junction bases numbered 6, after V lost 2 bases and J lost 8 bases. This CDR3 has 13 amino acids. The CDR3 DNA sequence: TGTGCCAGCAGCTTCAGGGGGAGAAGCGGCTACACCTTC. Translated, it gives CASSFRGRSGYTF.

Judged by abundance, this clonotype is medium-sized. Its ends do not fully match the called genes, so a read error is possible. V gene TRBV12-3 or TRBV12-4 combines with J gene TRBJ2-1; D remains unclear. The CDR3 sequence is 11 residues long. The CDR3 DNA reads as TGTGCCAGCAGCTTAGGGAATGAGCAGTTCTTC. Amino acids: CASSLGNEQFF.